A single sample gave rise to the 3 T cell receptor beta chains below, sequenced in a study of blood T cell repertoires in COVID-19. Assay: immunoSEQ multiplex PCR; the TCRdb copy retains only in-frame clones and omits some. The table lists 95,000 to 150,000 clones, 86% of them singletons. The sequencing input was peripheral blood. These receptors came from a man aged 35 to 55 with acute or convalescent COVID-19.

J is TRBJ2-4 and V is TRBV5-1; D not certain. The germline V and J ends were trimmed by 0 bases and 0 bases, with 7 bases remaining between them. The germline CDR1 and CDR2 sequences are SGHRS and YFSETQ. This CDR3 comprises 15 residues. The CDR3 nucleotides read TGCGCCAGCAGCTTGGGACATGCAGCCAAAAACATTCAGTACTTC. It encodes CASSLGHAAKNIQYF.

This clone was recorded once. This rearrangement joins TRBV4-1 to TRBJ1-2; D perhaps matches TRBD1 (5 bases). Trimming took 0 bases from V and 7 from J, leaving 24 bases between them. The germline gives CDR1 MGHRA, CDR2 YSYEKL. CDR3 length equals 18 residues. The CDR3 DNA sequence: TGCGCCAGCAGCCAAGATCCGGGGGGTCATAAAAGGGGCTCTGGCTACACCTTC. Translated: CASSQDPGGHKRGSGYTF.

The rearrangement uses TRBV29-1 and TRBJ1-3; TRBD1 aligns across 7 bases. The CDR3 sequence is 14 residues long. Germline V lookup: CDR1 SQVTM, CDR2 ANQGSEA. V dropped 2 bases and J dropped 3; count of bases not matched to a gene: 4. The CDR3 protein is CSVETGADGNTIYF. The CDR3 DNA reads TGCAGCGTTGAAACAGGGGCTGATGGAAACACCATATATTTT. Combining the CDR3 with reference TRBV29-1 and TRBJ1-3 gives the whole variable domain SAVISQKPSRDICQRGTSLTIQCQVDSQVTMMFWYRQQPGQSLTLIATANQGSEATYESGFVIDKFPISRPNLTFSTLTVSNMSPEDSSIYLCSVETGADGNTIYFGEGSWLTVV.